The 12 T cell receptor beta chains listed next were all sequenced from one sample in a study of control samples from healthy donors and cancer patients. Clones were sequenced by immunoSEQ multiplex PCR, and TCRdb holds only the in-frame ones, with some missing. The sample lists approximately 140,000 clones, over 85% occurring once. Sequencing used PBMCs. The receptors stem from a middle-aged man with head and neck cancer.

V is TRBV28 and J is TRBJ1-2; 10 bases map to TRBD1. The germline V gene has CDR1 MDHEN and CDR2 SYDVKM. This CDR3 has 15 residues. J lost 4 bases, V lost 5 bases, and 7 bases had no gene match. The CDR3, as DNA: TGTGCCAGCAGTCCAGACAGGGGGCTTCTCTATGGCTACACCTTC. Translated: CASSPDRGLLYGYTF.

This chain connects TRBV19 to TRBJ1-1; D is undetermined. Germline CDR1 reads LNHDA; CDR2 reads SQIVND (reference sequence). This CDR3 contains 13 residues. V was trimmed by 8 bases and J by 1 base, leaving 11 bases between them. In DNA form, the CDR3 reads TGTGCCAGTGGACTTCACAAGAACACTGAAGCTTTCTTT. Encoded protein: CASGLHKNTEAFF.

In DNA form, the CDR3 reads TGTGCCAGCTCCGGGGGGGAGGAACAGCCCCAGCATTTT. Translated: CASSGGEEQPQHF. This rearrangement joins TRBV18 to TRBJ1-5; possible D gene TRBD1, 5 bases. V was shortened by 6 bases and J by 7 bases, with 13 bases between the two germline ends. Germline V lookup: CDR1 KGHSH, CDR2 LQKENI. The CDR3 is 13 amino acids.

The chain joins TRBV3-1 (or the pseudogene TRBV3-2) to TRBJ2-7; the match to TRBD2 covers 7 bases. CDR1 LGHDT and CDR2 YNNKEL come from the germline V gene (reference sequence). The CDR3 runs 14 residues. Trimming cost V 6 bases and J 3 bases; bases outside gene matches: 8. CDR3 residues: CASSREGGGYEQYF. The CDR3 region has the DNA TGTGCCAGCAGTCGTGAGGGCGGGGGCTACGAGCAGTACTTC.

In its sample, this clone was seen once. The rearrangement joins TRBV5-1 to TRBJ1-1; D unclear. CDR1 SGHRS and CDR2 YFSETQ come from the germline V gene. V lost 5 bases and J 0 bases, leaving 5 bases between the germline ends. This CDR3 region has 12 residues. CDR3 in amino acids: CASSLMNTEAFF. The CDR3 DNA follows: TGCGCCAGCAGTTTGATGAACACTGAAGCTTTCTTT.

The V and J genes are TRBV6-1 and TRBJ1-6; D call uncertain. The length of the CDR3 is 14 residues. The germline V and J ends were trimmed by 1 base and 9 bases, with 10 bases remaining between them. Germline values: CDR1 MNHNS, CDR2 SASEGT. CDR3 amino acids: CASSEGTSSSPLHF. The CDR3 DNA sequence: TGTGCCAGCAGTGAAGGAACAAGTAGTTCACCCCTCCACTTT.

V and J are TRBV11-2 and TRBJ1-1, with D possibly matching TRBD1 (5 bases). This CDR3 comprises 14 residues. V was clipped by 4 bases and J by 3 bases, with 12 bases between them. Germline V lookup: CDR1 SGHAT, CDR2 FQNNGV. The CDR3 sequence is CASSSSVGHTEAFF. CDR3 coding DNA: TGTGCCAGCAGCTCCTCTGTGGGGCACACTGAAGCTTTCTTT.

This clone has only a few counts. This chain connects TRBV9 to TRBJ1-3; a weak D match, TRBD1 (6 bases). The CDR3 runs 16 residues. V gave up 0 bases and J gave up 3 bases, with 13 bases separating them. Germline V gene data show CDR1 as SGDLS and CDR2 as YYNGEE. CDR3 sequence: CASSVGAGANGNTIYF. CDR3 sequence (DNA): TGTGCCAGCAGCGTAGGGGCAGGGGCTAATGGAAACACCATATATTTT.

The chain recombines TRBV5-1 with TRBJ2-1; D remains unclear. The CDR3 consists of 14 residues. Germline assignment: CDR1 SGHRS and CDR2 YFSETQ. Trimming took 1 base from V and 7 from J, leaving 12 bases between them. CDR3 nucleotides: TGCGCCAGCAGCTTGAATGGGCGCTGGAATGAGCAGTTCTTC. This translates into CASSLNGRWNEQFF.

The chain is built from TRBV2 and TRBJ2-7, with 10 bases aligning to TRBD2. The CDR3 covers 16 residues. CDR1 and CDR2 from the germline V gene are SNHLY and FYNNEI. The junction had 7 bases not matched to a gene; V was cut back by 3 bases and J by 2 bases. The chain's CDR3 is CASSDVTSGKAYEQYF. For the CDR3, the DNA is TGTGCCAGCAGTGACGTTACTAGCGGGAAGGCCTACGAGCAGTACTTC.

The rearrangement joins TRBV7-8 to TRBJ2-2; TRBD2 aligns across 7 bases. CDR3 length: 13 amino acids. V dropped 8 bases and J dropped 7; count of bases not matched to a gene: 7. Germline values: CDR1 SGHVS, CDR2 FQNEAQ. The CDR3, as DNA: TGTGCCAGCGGACTAGAATTTATCGGGGAGCTGTTTTTT. This gives the protein CASGLEFIGELFF.

The chain links TRBV24-1 to TRBJ2-7; 7 nucleotides align to TRBD2. V shed 9 bases, J shed 3 bases, and the junction held 7 bases outside the gene matches. The CDR3 consists of 13 residues. CDR1 KGHDR and CDR2 SFDVKD come from the germline V gene. CDR3 nucleotide sequence: TGTGCCACCGGAAAGCGGGACGGCTACGAGCAGTACTTC. Amino acid sequence: CATGKRDGYEQYF.